The 11 T cell receptor beta chains below all came from one sample that was sequenced in a study of blood T cell repertoires in COVID-19. Clones were read by immunoSEQ multiplex PCR, and TCRdb kept only the in-frame ones, dropping some. The sample carries hundreds of thousands of clones, approximately 88% recorded once. Sequenced sample: PBMCs or T cells enriched from blood (not recorded which). The receptors were sampled from a middle-aged woman who had recovered from COVID-19.

V and J are TRBV7-8 and TRBJ2-1, with a tentative D call TRBD1 (6 bases). Germline-derived CDR1 and CDR2 are SGHVS and FQNEAQ. The CDR3 runs to 14 residues. Between the trimmed V and J ends, which lost 1 base and 8 bases, there was a span of 12 bases. CDR3 amino acids: CASSLGRTEDEQFF. As DNA, the CDR3 is TGTGCCAGCAGCTTAGGCCGGACAGAGGATGAGCAGTTCTTC.

In its sample, this clone was seen once. The genes are TRBV6-2 or TRBV6-3 and TRBJ2-7, with a tentative D call TRBD2 (6 bases). V was trimmed by 3 bases and J by 5 bases, leaving 14 bases between them. The CDR3 length is 14 residues. CDR1 and CDR2 from the germline V gene are MNHEY and SVGEGT. CDR3 nucleotides: TGTGCCAGCAGTTATTCAGCGGGCACCCACGAGCAGTACTTC. It translates to CASSYSAGTHEQYF.

The gene calls are TRBV11-2 and TRBJ2-7; D is possibly TRBD2 (6 bases). The CDR3 has 14 residues. Trimming left V 4 bases short and J 3 bases short, with 13 bases between. Per the germline V gene, CDR1 is SGHAT and CDR2 is FQNNGV. CDR3 nucleotides: TGTGCCAGCAGCTCGCAACTGGGGGGCTACGAGCAGTACTTC. The encoded protein is CASSSQLGGYEQYF.

This rearrangement joins TRBV5-1 to TRBJ2-7; TRBD2 matches 12 bases. Germline CDR1 reads SGHRS; CDR2 reads YFSETQ. This CDR3 has 18 residues. J gave up 5 bases and V 1 base, and 13 bases lay outside the gene matches. For the CDR3, the DNA is TGCGCCAGCAGCTTGTTTCCGGGACTAGCGGGTCTAGCCCACGAGCAGTACTTC. Protein sequence: CASSLFPGLAGLAHEQYF.

The V and J genes are TRBV27 and TRBJ1-1, with a weak D call TRBD1 (6 bases). The CDR3 covers 14 residues. V gave up 6 bases and J gave up 0 bases, with 11 bases separating them. Germline V gene data show CDR1 as MNHEY and CDR2 as SMNVEV (reference sequence). CDR3 DNA: TGTGCCAGCAGATTGGGGACAATGAACACTGAAGCTTTCTTT. Translated, it gives CASRLGTMNTEAFF.

This chain joins TRBV28 and TRBJ1-3; TRBD1 might be the D (6 bases). Germline V gene data show CDR1 as MDHEN and CDR2 as SYDVKM. Deletions cut 6 bases from V and 8 bases from J, with 20 bases between. This CDR3 contains 15 residues. Here the CDR3 DNA reads TGTGCCAGCAGCCCCCGAGGGGGTAACCGGTACACCATATATTTT. It yields the protein CASSPRGGNRYTIYF.

The J gene is TRBJ1-1, the V gene TRBV7-2; TRBD1 might be the D (6 bases). The V end was cut by 5 bases, the J end by 1 base, with 11 bases between. This CDR3 has 14 residues. The germline CDR1 and CDR2 sequences are SGHTA and FQGNSA. CDR3 DNA: TGTGCCAGCAGCAAGGACAGCCGGAACACTGAAGCTTTCTTT. Protein sequence: CASSKDSRNTEAFF.

About this clone itself: At one boundary the junction diverges from the germline segment, which might be a read error. The chain employs TRBV4-3 and TRBJ2-1; 9 bases align to TRBD2. The CDR3 is made up of 19 amino acids. Germline V gene sequence: CDR1 LGHNA, CDR2 YSLEER. CDR3 region: CARIASGNNTGGVYDEQFF. CDR3 in DNA: TGCGCCAGGATCGCTAGCGGGAATAATACAGGTGGGGTCTACGATGAGCAGTTCTTC.

There are a few counts of this clone. The chain combines TRBV7-3 with TRBJ1-1; D is unclear. The V and J ends lost 5 bases and 4 bases respectively, with 11 bases between them. Germline CDR1 and CDR2: SGHTA and FQGTGA. The CDR3 spans 13 residues. The CDR3 here is CASSHSFGTEAFF. In DNA, the CDR3 is TGTGCCAGCAGCCACTCCTTTGGCACTGAAGCTTTCTTT. Looking up the rest from reference TRBV7-3 and TRBJ1-1 gives the full variable domain: GAGVSQTPSNKVTEKGKYVELRCDPISGHTALYWYRQSLGQGPEFLIYFQGTGAADDSGLPNDRFFAVRPEGSVSTLKIQRTERGDSAVYLCASSHSFGTEAFFGQGTRLTVV.

Here the CDR3 DNA reads TGTGCCAGCAGCCAGTCCGGGACACTAGTCGGTTTGGAGACCCAGTACTTC. Encoded protein: CASSQSGTLVGLETQYF. The rearrangement joins TRBV7-2 to TRBJ2-5; D possibly corresponds to TRBD1 (6 bases). Germline CDR1 reads SGHTA; CDR2 reads FQGNSA. Trimming cost V 5 bases and J 5 bases, with 24 bases left between them. CDR3 size: 17 residues.

V is TRBV27 and J is TRBJ2-5, with TRBD1 matching 7 bases. J was trimmed by 5 bases and V by 6 bases; bases with no gene match: 9. Germline lookup yields CDR1 MNHEY and CDR2 SMNVEV (reference sequence). The CDR3 runs to 14 residues. CDR3 residues: CASRQLTGYETQYF. Written as DNA, the CDR3 is TGTGCCAGCAGACAACTGACAGGGTACGAGACCCAGTACTTC.